Listed below are T cell receptor beta chains from one sample, sequenced in a study of blood T cells in healthy people across ages. MiXCR, run by TCRdb on the 5' RACE reads, gives a single entry per CDR3 protein. In the table there are 550,000 to 650,000 distinct CDR3 sequences, about 30% of which are singletons. Sequenced input: blood. The source of these receptors is a woman of 80 years or more in good health. CDR3s include the opening cysteine and the closing phenylalanine or tryptophan. The D gene is left open where the match is weak. The listing skips clone size in some rows; elsewhere it reads once, few, many or a size class.

v_gene: TRBV10-3
j_gene: TRBJ1-6
abundance: -
d_gene: TRBD1
CDR3nt: TGTGCCATCGGTTGGACAGGGCCCAATTCACCCCTCCACTTT
CDR3aa: CAIGWTGPNSPLHF

v_gene: TRBV9
j_gene: TRBJ2-6
abundance: -
d_gene: TRBD1
CDR3nt: TGTGCCAGCAGCGCTCAACCCCAGGGGGCTGGGGCCAACGTCCTGACTTTC
CDR3aa: CASSAQPQGAGANVLTF

v_gene: TRBV7-2
j_gene: TRBJ1-1
abundance: many
d_gene: -
CDR3nt: TGTGCCAGCAGTCTAAGGGGCTTTAACACTGAAGCTTTCTTT
CDR3aa: CASSLRGFNTEAFF

v_gene: TRBV6-2/TRBV6-3
j_gene: TRBJ1-2
abundance: many
d_gene: TRBD1
CDR3nt: TGTGCCAGCACCATTGGGGGACAGGGAAACGGCTACACCTTC
CDR3aa: CASTIGGQGNGYTF

v_gene: TRBV20-1
j_gene: TRBJ2-7
abundance: -
d_gene: TRBD2
CDR3nt: TGCAGTGCCGCTAGCGGGAGCTACGAGCAGTACTTC
CDR3aa: CSAASGSYEQYF

v_gene: TRBV7-2
j_gene: TRBJ2-1
abundance: -
d_gene: -
CDR3nt: TGTGCCAGCAGCCCTTGGATCGCCAATGAGCAGTTCTTC
CDR3aa: CASSPWIANEQFF

v_gene: TRBV4-2
j_gene: TRBJ2-7
abundance: -
d_gene: TRBD2
CDR3nt: TGTGCCAGCAGCCAAGATCTAGTAGGCGGGAGGTACTACGAGCAGTACTTC
CDR3aa: CASSQDLVGGRYYEQYF

v_gene: TRBV27
j_gene: TRBJ1-4
abundance: few
d_gene: -
CDR3nt: TGTGCCAGCAGTTTAAGCTATAATGAAAAACTGTTTTTT
CDR3aa: CASSLSYNEKLFF

v_gene: TRBV6-2/TRBV6-3
j_gene: TRBJ2-3
abundance: many
d_gene: TRBD2
CDR3nt: TGTGCCAGCAGTTACCCGCTGGGACTAGCGGGGCCAAACACAGATACGCAGTATTTT
CDR3aa: CASSYPLGLAGPNTDTQYF

v_gene: TRBV11-3
j_gene: TRBJ2-1
abundance: -
d_gene: TRBD2
CDR3nt: TGTGCCAGCAGCCCCCGGAAAGCGGGGGGTTACAATGAGCAGTTCTTC
CDR3aa: CASSPRKAGGYNEQFF

v_gene: TRBV28
j_gene: TRBJ2-7
abundance: many
d_gene: -
CDR3nt: TGTGCCAGCAGTTTGACAGGTCTCGTCTACGAGCAGTACTTC
CDR3aa: CASSLTGLVYEQYF

v_gene: TRBV20-1
j_gene: TRBJ1-1
abundance: -
d_gene: -
CDR3nt: TGCAGTGCTAGAAATGGTGCGGCAGGGGAAGCTTTCTTT
CDR3aa: CSARNGAAGEAFF

v_gene: TRBV6-2/TRBV6-3
j_gene: TRBJ1-2
abundance: many
d_gene: -
CDR3nt: TGTGCCAGCAGTTATCGACAGTTTGGCTACACCTTC
CDR3aa: CASSYRQFGYTF

v_gene: TRBV3-1
j_gene: TRBJ1-2
abundance: few
d_gene: -
CDR3nt: TGTGCCAGCAGCCAAGGCCGGTACTATGGCTACACCTTC
CDR3aa: CASSQGRYYGYTF

v_gene: TRBV6-6
j_gene: TRBJ1-4
abundance: many
d_gene: -
CDR3nt: TGTGCCACCACCAGTCGCCCCCCGGCAACTAATGAAAAACTGTTTTTT
CDR3aa: CATTSRPPATNEKLFF

v_gene: TRBV29-1
j_gene: TRBJ2-2
abundance: -
d_gene: -
CDR3nt: TGCAGCGTTGATTACAGGGCTACCGGGGAGCTGTTTTTT
CDR3aa: CSVDYRATGELFF

v_gene: TRBV7-8
j_gene: TRBJ2-1
abundance: many
d_gene: TRBD2
CDR3nt: TGTGCCAGCAGCCCATTAGCGGGCTGGGATGAGCAGTTCTTC
CDR3aa: CASSPLAGWDEQFF

v_gene: TRBV5-4
j_gene: TRBJ1-4
abundance: few
d_gene: -
CDR3nt: TGTGCCAGCAGCACGGGGGGGACAACTAATGAAAAACTGTTTTTT
CDR3aa: CASSTGGTTNEKLFF

v_gene: TRBV27
j_gene: TRBJ1-2
abundance: -
d_gene: -
CDR3nt: TGTGCCAGCAGTTTATCGGAAGGGGCATCCTATGGCTACACCTTC
CDR3aa: CASSLSEGASYGYTF

v_gene: TRBV6-1
j_gene: TRBJ2-7
abundance: many
d_gene: -
CDR3nt: TGTGCCAGCAGTGAAGGTTATAGTATTTCCTACGAGCAGTACTTC
CDR3aa: CASSEGYSISYEQYF

v_gene: TRBV7-9
j_gene: TRBJ1-2
abundance: -
d_gene: -
CDR3nt: TGTGCCAGCAGCTTAGCGCAGGCAGGGTTTTATGGCTACACCTTC
CDR3aa: CASSLAQAGFYGYTF

v_gene: TRBV28
j_gene: TRBJ1-6
abundance: many
d_gene: -
CDR3nt: TGTGCCACCGTGCAGGGCAATAATTCACCCCTCCACTTT
CDR3aa: CATVQGNNSPLHF

v_gene: TRBV7-6
j_gene: TRBJ1-4
abundance: few
d_gene: -
CDR3nt: TGTGCCAGCAGCTCAGATGCAACTAATGAAAAACTGTTTTTT
CDR3aa: CASSSDATNEKLFF

v_gene: TRBV6-5
j_gene: TRBJ2-5
abundance: many
d_gene: -
CDR3nt: TGTGCCAGCAGCCAGACAGGAGGGGGCCCGTTTCAAGAGACCCAGTACTTC
CDR3aa: CASSQTGGGPFQETQYF

v_gene: TRBV20-1
j_gene: TRBJ2-3
abundance: many
d_gene: TRBD2
CDR3nt: TGCAGTGCTGAGACTAGCGGGGTATCTGATACGCAGTATTTT
CDR3aa: CSAETSGVSDTQYF

v_gene: TRBV7-2
j_gene: TRBJ2-1
abundance: many
d_gene: TRBD2
CDR3nt: TGTGCCAGCAGCAAACGGGCGGGGGGGAGCTCCTACAATGAGCAGTTCTTC
CDR3aa: CASSKRAGGSSYNEQFF

v_gene: TRBV5-1
j_gene: TRBJ2-5
abundance: -
d_gene: TRBD1
CDR3nt: TGCGCCAGCAGCCGCGGGACAGGAAAACAAGAGACCCAGTACTTC
CDR3aa: CASSRGTGKQETQYF